A single count supports the clone carrying this T cell receptor beta chain. These data come from a study of blood T cell repertoires in COVID-19. TCRdb keeps only in-frame clones here, not all; method: immunoSEQ multiplex PCR. The sample includes under 200,000 clones, 60% to 80% of them seen just once. The clonotype originates from a man in his sixties with active or convalescent COVID-19. The material sequenced was peripheral blood.

The DNA of the CDR3 is TGCGCCAGCAGCTTGACGGGTGGGAGTTCCGGGGAGCTGTTTTTT. Translating it yields CASSLTGGSSGELFF. The chain joins TRBV5-1 to TRBJ2-2; D perhaps matches TRBD2 (5 bases). The ends were cut back, 1 base at V and 6 bases at J, with 13 bases in the middle. Per germline, CDR1 SGHRS and CDR2 YFSETQ. The length of the CDR3 is 15 residues.